A selection of T cell receptor beta chains follows, all from one sample in a study of T cells expressing NK-cell markers. TCRdb re-called the 5' RACE reads and gives one entry per CDR3 protein, without DNA. The sample has 440,000 or so distinct CDR3 sequences. The material sequenced was blood T cells: a sorted CD56 or NKG2C T cell subset, CD4+ or CD8+ T cells, or bulk PBMC T cells (not recorded which). The receptor source for this set is a woman between 18 and 70 years old in good health. The CDR3 runs from the conserved cysteine through the conserved F or W.

j_call: TRBJ1-1
v_call: TRBV19
cdr3_length: 14
cdr3_aa: CASSIWTGNTEAFF

j_call: TRBJ2-3
v_call: TRBV6-1
cdr3_length: 15
cdr3_aa: CASSQQNTPTDTQYF

j_call: TRBJ2-5
v_call: TRBV7-2
cdr3_length: 14
cdr3_aa: CASRKDKPQETQYF

j_call: TRBJ1-6
v_call: TRBV20-1
cdr3_length: 15
cdr3_aa: CSAAGQGAVRSPLHF

j_call: TRBJ2-7
v_call: TRBV7-2
cdr3_length: 16
cdr3_aa: CASSPGGQGIFYEQYF

j_call: TRBJ2-1
v_call: TRBV29-1
cdr3_length: 12
cdr3_aa: CSVVQGANEQFF

j_call: TRBJ1-5
v_call: TRBV7-2
cdr3_length: 14
cdr3_aa: CASSLDSSNQPQHF

j_call: TRBJ1-4
v_call: TRBV7-9
cdr3_length: 15
cdr3_aa: CASSLDGGPDEKLFF

j_call: TRBJ1-1
v_call: TRBV12-3/TRBV12-4
cdr3_length: 11
cdr3_aa: CASSLTNEAFF

j_call: TRBJ2-1
v_call: TRBV14
cdr3_length: 15
cdr3_aa: CASSQSLSSYNEQFF

j_call: TRBJ2-7
v_call: TRBV28
cdr3_length: 13
cdr3_aa: CASSFQGEYEQYF

j_call: TRBJ2-1
v_call: TRBV9
cdr3_length: 13
cdr3_aa: CASSVTSYNEQFF

j_call: TRBJ2-5
v_call: TRBV20-1
cdr3_length: 14
cdr3_aa: CSVPSGGAWETQYF

j_call: TRBJ2-5
v_call: TRBV5-1
cdr3_length: 14
cdr3_aa: CASSVKQDLQTQYF

j_call: TRBJ1-1
v_call: TRBV28
cdr3_length: 14
cdr3_aa: CASRPRGAGTEAFF

j_call: TRBJ2-5
v_call: TRBV12-3/TRBV12-4
cdr3_length: 13
cdr3_aa: CASRTTFQETQYF

j_call: TRBJ2-1
v_call: TRBV28
cdr3_length: 17
cdr3_aa: CASRLPTGHRIYNEQFF

j_call: TRBJ2-3
v_call: TRBV11-2
cdr3_length: 18
cdr3_aa: CASSLGGLAGAYTDTQYF

j_call: TRBJ2-3
v_call: TRBV29-1
cdr3_length: 12
cdr3_aa: CSARVGPVTQYF

j_call: TRBJ1-2
v_call: TRBV7-9
cdr3_length: 14
cdr3_aa: CASRPQGSNYGYTF

j_call: TRBJ2-1
v_call: TRBV28
cdr3_length: 12
cdr3_aa: CASSLLGNEQFF

j_call: TRBJ2-3
v_call: TRBV7-3
cdr3_length: 13
cdr3_aa: CASSTSVWDTQYF

j_call: TRBJ2-3
v_call: TRBV5-1
cdr3_length: 16
cdr3_aa: CASSLDLASSTDTQYF

j_call: TRBJ2-7
v_call: TRBV5-5
cdr3_length: 14
cdr3_aa: CASSFLGPSYEQYF

j_call: TRBJ2-7
v_call: TRBV27
cdr3_length: 16
cdr3_aa: CASSFKPGQGSYEQYF

j_call: TRBJ2-5
v_call: TRBV5-1
cdr3_length: 16
cdr3_aa: CASSSGLVGMWETQYF

j_call: TRBJ1-1
v_call: TRBV29-1
cdr3_length: 11
cdr3_aa: CGLIRITEAFF

j_call: TRBJ1-1
v_call: TRBV13
cdr3_length: 15
cdr3_aa: CASSLAGSLNTEAFF

j_call: TRBJ2-5
v_call: TRBV15
cdr3_length: 12
cdr3_aa: CATRGDQETQYF

j_call: TRBJ2-7
v_call: TRBV28
cdr3_length: 13
cdr3_aa: CASSFGRPYEQYF

j_call: TRBJ2-1
v_call: TRBV4-3
cdr3_length: 16
cdr3_aa: CASSQAWDREWNEQFF

j_call: TRBJ1-1
v_call: TRBV27
cdr3_length: 15
cdr3_aa: CASSRDRVMNTEAFF

j_call: TRBJ2-1
v_call: TRBV27
cdr3_length: 15
cdr3_aa: CASSSQDANAREQFF

j_call: TRBJ2-1
v_call: TRBV6-1
cdr3_length: 14
cdr3_aa: CASSEGSQRGEQFF

j_call: TRBJ2-7
v_call: TRBV7-2
cdr3_length: 13
cdr3_aa: CASSEDSPYEQYF

j_call: TRBJ2-3
v_call: TRBV24-1
cdr3_length: 15
cdr3_aa: CATSGGVENTDTQYF

j_call: TRBJ2-1
v_call: TRBV6-2/TRBV6-3
cdr3_length: 12
cdr3_aa: CASSNYRVEQFF